The clone carrying this T cell receptor beta chain was seen ten or more times. The data are from a study of regulatory T cells in long-lasting Graves disease. Arm-PCR of CDR3 regions with iRepertoire HTBI primers generated TCR beta libraries. TCRdb reprocessed the multiplex PCR reads with MiXCR, giving one entry per CDR3 protein. The sample consists of about 540,000 distinct CDR3 sequences, about 13% of them appearing once. Time point in this sample: newly diagnosed GD, antithyroid drugs for less than 3 months. Following extraction of RNA from PBMCs, that RNA was used to make the TCR library. Guidelines of the American Thyroid Association were used to diagnose Graves' disease. V lost 5 bases, J lost 5 bases, and 15 bases lay in between. This CDR3 is built from 14 residues. Germline CDR1 MNHNS, CDR2 SASEGT. These same data were also listed under a study on T cells in Graves' hyperthyroidism and ophthalmopathy.

The V and J genes are TRBV6-1 and TRBJ2-5; D may correspond to TRBD1 or TRBD2 (6 bases each). The sequence was obtained from a man aged 30-40 years with Graves disease. The specimen comprised peripheral blood mononuclear cells (PBMCs), sampled at new diagnosis, from a patient treated with antithyroid drugs. CDR3 bases: TGTGCCAGCAGTACACCGAGGGGGGAGGAGACCCAGTACTTC. This sequence encodes CASSTPRGEETQYF.